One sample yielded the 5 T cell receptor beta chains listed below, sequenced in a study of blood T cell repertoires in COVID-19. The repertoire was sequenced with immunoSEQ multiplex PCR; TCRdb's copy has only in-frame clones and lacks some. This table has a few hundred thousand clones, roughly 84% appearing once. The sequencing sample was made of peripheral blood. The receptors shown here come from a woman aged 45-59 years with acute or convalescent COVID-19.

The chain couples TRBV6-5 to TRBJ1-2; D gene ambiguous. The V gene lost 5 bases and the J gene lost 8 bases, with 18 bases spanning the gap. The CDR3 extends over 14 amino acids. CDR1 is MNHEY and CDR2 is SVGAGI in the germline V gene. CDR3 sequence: CASSNGPLGEGYTF. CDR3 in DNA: TGTGCCAGCAGTAACGGGCCACTCGGGGAGGGCTACACCTTC.

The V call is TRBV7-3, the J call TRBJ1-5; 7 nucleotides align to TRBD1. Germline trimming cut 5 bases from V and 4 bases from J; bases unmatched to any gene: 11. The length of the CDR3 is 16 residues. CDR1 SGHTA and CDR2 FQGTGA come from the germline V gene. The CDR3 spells CASSIGDSLPNQPQHF. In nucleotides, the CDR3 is TGTGCCAGCAGCATCGGGGACAGCCTACCGAATCAGCCCCAGCATTTT.

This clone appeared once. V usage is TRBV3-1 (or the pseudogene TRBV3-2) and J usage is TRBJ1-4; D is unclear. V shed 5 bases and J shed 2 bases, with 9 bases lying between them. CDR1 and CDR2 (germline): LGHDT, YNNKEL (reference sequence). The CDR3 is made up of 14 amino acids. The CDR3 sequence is CASSLRETNEKLFF. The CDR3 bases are TGTGCCAGCAGCTTGAGGGAGACTAATGAAAAACTGTTTTTT.

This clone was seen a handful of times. CDR3 coding DNA: TGTGCCAGCAGTACGGACAGCCCCCTGGGCGAGCAGTACTTC. Protein product: CASSTDSPLGEQYF. The chain uses TRBV27 and TRBJ2-7; perhaps TRBD1 as D (6 bases). Between the trimmed V and J ends, which lost 5 bases and 6 bases, there was a span of 17 bases. The CDR3 covers 14 residues. Germline CDR1 reads MNHEY; CDR2 reads SMNVEV (reference sequence).

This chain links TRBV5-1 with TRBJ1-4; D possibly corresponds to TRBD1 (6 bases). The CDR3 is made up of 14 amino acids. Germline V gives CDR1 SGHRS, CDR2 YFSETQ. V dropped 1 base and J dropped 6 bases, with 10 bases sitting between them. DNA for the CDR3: TGCGCCAGCAGCTTGTCAGGGGTAGATGAAAAACTGTTTTTT. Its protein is CASSLSGVDEKLFF. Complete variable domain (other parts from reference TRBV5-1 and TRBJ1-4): KAGVTQTPRYLIKTRGQQVTLSCSPISGHRSVSWYQQTPGQGLQFLFEYFSETQRNKGNFPGRFSGRQFSNSRSEMNVSTLELGDSALYLCASSLSGVDEKLFFGSGTQLSVL.